Following are 27 T cell receptor beta chains from one sample sequenced in a study of blood T cell repertoires in COVID-19 (dated by TCRdb to 2020 to 2021). Libraries were built with the immunoSEQ multiplex PCR assay. TCRdb obtained this table from immuneACCESS and retained in-frame rearrangements with V and J assigned. These tables miss some clones; where compared with another copy, unresolved V genes account for less than half of the shortfall, and the remainder is unexplained. The sample contains about 400,000 clones, roughly 89% of them found a single time. In total, the top ten clones hold over 1.3% of the sample. The sample was peripheral blood. The receptors were gathered from a woman between 25 and 40 years old with active or convalescent COVID-19.

The chain is built from TRBV4-1 and TRBJ2-7, with D perhaps matching TRBD2 (6 bases). Germline V lookup: CDR1 MGHRA, CDR2 YSYEKL. This CDR3 spans 15 amino acids. Trimming removed 0 bases from V and 5 bases from J, with 14 bases in between. CDR3 in amino acids: CASSQEFRGGHEQYF. The CDR3 DNA follows: TGCGCCAGCAGCCAAGAGTTCCGGGGAGGTCACGAGCAGTACTTC.

The J gene is TRBJ2-1, the V gene TRBV19, with D possibly matching TRBD1 (6 bases). V lost 2 bases and J lost 6, with 11 bases in between. This CDR3 is built from 14 residues. Germline CDR1 reads LNHDA; CDR2 reads SQIVND (reference sequence). This chain's CDR3 is CASSIRGRGNEQFF. The CDR3 bases are TGTGCCAGTAGTATACGCGGCAGGGGCAATGAGCAGTTCTTC.

The CDR3 sequence is CASGGQGMVAGELFF. CDR3 sequence (DNA): TGTGCTAGTGGCGGACAGGGTATGGTAGCCGGGGAGCTGTTTTTT. The J gene is TRBJ2-2, the V gene TRBV12-5; TRBD1 agrees at 8 bases. CDR3 length: 15 residues. V lost 6 bases and J lost 6; bases outside the gene matches: 9. Germline-derived CDR1 and CDR2 are LGHNT and FRNRAP.

The chain links TRBV10-1 to TRBJ2-2; 10 positions match TRBD1. This CDR3 contains 14 residues. Germline V gene lookup returns CDR1 WNHNN and CDR2 SYGVQD (reference sequence). V was clipped by 6 bases and J by 4 bases; unmatched bases: 2. Here the CDR3 DNA reads TGCGCCAGCAGAGGACAGGGGGGCACCGGGGAGCTGTTTTTT. Amino acid sequence: CASRGQGGTGELFF.

The gene calls are TRBV5-4 and TRBJ2-7, with unresolved D. The CDR3 is 15 amino acids. CDR1 SGHNT and CDR2 YYREEE come from the germline V gene (reference sequence). V lost 2 bases, J lost 0 bases, and 12 bases lay in between. As DNA, the CDR3 is TGTGCCAGCAGCTTAGACCAGCGAGTCTCCTACGAGCAGTACTTC. Its translation: CASSLDQRVSYEQYF. Complete variable domain (other parts from reference TRBV5-4 and TRBJ2-7): ETGVTQSPTHLIKTRGQQVTLRCSSQSGHNTVSWYQQALGQGPQFIFQYYREEENGRGNFPPRFSGLQFPNYSSELNVNALELDDSALYLCASSLDQRVSYEQYFGPGTRLTVT.

V and J are TRBV25-1 and TRBJ1-3; D is perhaps TRBD1 (6 bases). Germline assignment: CDR1 MGHDK and CDR2 SYGVNS. V dropped 1 base and J dropped 9 bases, with 22 bases sitting between them. This CDR3 is built from 17 residues. CDR3 coding DNA: TGTGCCAGCAGTGAATTATTGCGGACAGAGGAGGATGGCACCATATATTTT. Its protein product is CASSELLRTEEDGTIYF. Full variable domain (remainder filled in from reference TRBV25-1 and TRBJ1-3): EADIYQTPRYLVIGTGKKITLECSQTMGHDKMYWYQQDPGMELHLIHYSYGVNSTEKGDLSSESTVSRIRTEHFPLTLESARPSHTSQYLCASSELLRTEEDGTIYFGEGSWLTVV.

V usage is TRBV30 and J usage is TRBJ1-2, with TRBD1 matching 7 bases. Trimming at V came to 2 bases and at J to 3 bases, leaving 9 bases not matched to a gene. CDR1 and CDR2 (germline): GTSNPN, SVGIG (reference sequence). The CDR3 has 15 amino acids. Written as DNA, the CDR3 is TGTGCCTGGAGTCCCAAAGGGGGCTCGTACTATGGCTACACCTTC. Its translation: CAWSPKGGSYYGYTF. Full variable domain (outside the CDR3, taken from reference TRBV30 and TRBJ1-2): SQTIHQWPATLVQPVGSPLSLECTVEGTSNPNLYWYRQAAGRGLQLLFYSVGIGQISSEVPQNLSASRPQDRQFILSSKKLLLSDSGFYLCAWSPKGGSYYGYTFGSGTRLTVV.

The sample holds a few counts of this clone. The chain has TRBV29-1 and TRBJ2-1; 7 bases line up with TRBD2. Germline-derived CDR1 and CDR2 are SQVTM and ANQGSEA. This CDR3 comprises 14 residues. Trimming at V came to 3 bases and at J to 7 bases, leaving 9 bases not matched to a gene. The CDR3 DNA sequence: TGCAGCGTTGACCCCAGCGGGATATTTAATGAGCAGTTCTTC. Protein product: CSVDPSGIFNEQFF.

The DNA for the CDR3 is TGTGCCAACCAAGGACGGCTAGCGGGAGGAAAAGTCGGGGAGCTGTTTTTT. Translated: CANQGRLAGGKVGELFF. The chain carries TRBV21-1 and TRBJ2-2; the table's D gene call, TRBD2, was not cross checked with the DNA. TRBV21-1 is marked as a pseudogene. This CDR3 spans 17 amino acids.

The chain employs TRBV27 and TRBJ1-1; TRBD1 matches at 7 bases. This CDR3 comprises 15 residues. Germline loops: CDR1 MNHEY, CDR2 SMNVEV (reference sequence). J lost 1 base, V lost 11 bases, and 13 bases had no gene match. For the CDR3, the DNA is TGTGCCTCCAATCGACTGGGGACAGCGAACACTGAAGCTTTCTTT. Its translation is CASNRLGTANTEAFF.

This chain uses TRBV3-1 (or the pseudogene TRBV3-2) with TRBJ1-2; 10 bases map to TRBD1. Trimming took 4 bases from V and 3 from J; bases not matched to a gene: 11. This CDR3 spans 17 amino acids. Germline CDR1 LGHDT, CDR2 YNNKEL (reference sequence). CDR3 sequence (DNA): TGTGCCAGCAGCCCGAACCCCAGGGACAGGGGAGACTATGGCTACACCTTC. Translation gives CASSPNPRDRGDYGYTF.

The table lists this clone with a few counts. This sequence joins TRBV4-1 and TRBJ2-7; possible D gene TRBD1, 6 bases. The CDR3 runs to 14 residues. V dropped 2 bases and J dropped 3 bases, with 11 bases sitting between them. Germline V gives CDR1 MGHRA, CDR2 YSYEKL. The CDR3 loop is CASSQQTGYYEQYF. DNA of the CDR3: TGCGCCAGCAGCCAACAAACAGGGTACTACGAGCAGTACTTC.

V is TRBV7-6 and J is TRBJ2-7, with 10 bases that match TRBD1. The germline V gene encodes CDR1 SGHVS and CDR2 FNYEAQ. This CDR3 has 14 residues. Trimming removed 5 bases from V and 6 bases from J; junction bases left unmatched: 7. As DNA, the CDR3 is TGTGCCAGCAGCGCCCGGACAGGGGGGGGCGAGCAGTACTTC. This translates into CASSARTGGGEQYF.

This clone was observed a handful of times. The V and J genes are TRBV4-1 and TRBJ1-3; D may be TRBD1 (5 bases). Germline V gene lookup returns CDR1 MGHRA and CDR2 YSYEKL. V was cut by 3 bases and J by 0 bases, with 15 bases left in between. The CDR3 loop spans 17 amino acids. CDR3 sequence (DNA): TGCGCCAGCAGCCAGCTACAGGCCATGAGCTCTGGAAACACCATATATTTT. It codes for CASSQLQAMSSGNTIYF.

The chain combines TRBV11-2 with TRBJ1-1, with TRBD1 matching 7 bases. V lost 3 bases and J lost 10; bases outside the gene matches: 14. In germline, CDR1 is SGHAT, CDR2 FQNNGV. The CDR3 has 15 residues. The CDR3 nucleotides read TGTGCCAGCAGCTTGGGCAGGGACAGCCTGTCGGTAGCTTTCTTT. This gives the protein CASSLGRDSLSVAFF.

The V call is TRBV7-8, the J call TRBJ1-5; TRBD1 matches 9 bases. The V segment lost 6 bases and the J segment 7 bases; nucleotides outside the gene matches: 7. CDR3 length: 14 residues. Germline lookup yields CDR1 SGHVS and CDR2 FQNEAQ. CDR3 DNA sequence: TGTGCCAGCAGTCTTACAGGGGGCTGGCAGCCCCAGCATTTT. It is translated as CASSLTGGWQPQHF.

V and J are TRBV11-1 and TRBJ1-3, with TRBD1 matching over 7 bases. CDR1 and CDR2 from the germline V gene are SGHAT and FQDESV (reference sequence). V shed 4 bases and J 0 bases; nucleotides not matched to a gene: 3. This CDR3 is built from 15 residues. CDR3 residues: CASSWGTVSGNTIYF. Written as DNA, the CDR3 is TGTGCCAGCAGCTGGGGGACAGTCTCTGGAAACACCATATATTTT. The whole variable domain, filled in from reference TRBV11-1 and TRBJ1-3, reads EAEVAQSPRYKITEKSQAVAFWCDPISGHATLYWYRQILGQGPELLVQFQDESVVDDSQLPKDRFSAERLKGVDSTLKIQPAELGDSAMYLCASSWGTVSGNTIYFGEGSWLTVV.

J is TRBJ1-1 and V is TRBV5-1; 7 bases agree with TRBD1. The germline gives CDR1 SGHRS, CDR2 YFSETQ. J gave up 0 bases and V 3 bases, and 5 bases lay outside the gene matches. This CDR3 contains 15 residues. The CDR3 loop reads CASSWGTEVNTEAFF. For the CDR3, the DNA is TGCGCCAGCAGCTGGGGGACAGAGGTGAACACTGAAGCTTTCTTT.

This chain connects TRBV30 to TRBJ1-6; D gene unclear. Trimming left V 0 bases short and J 0 bases short, with 18 bases between. CDR1 GTSNPN and CDR2 SVGIG come from the germline V gene (reference sequence). This CDR3 region has 19 residues. CDR3 DNA: TGTGCCTGGAGTGTAATGTTGCTTTTGATGAGCTCCTATAATTCACCCCTCCACTTT. It encodes CAWSVMLLLMSSYNSPLHF. The full variable domain, completed using reference TRBV30 and TRBJ1-6, is SQTIHQWPATLVQPVGSPLSLECTVEGTSNPNLYWYRQAAGRGLQLLFYSVGIGQISSEVPQNLSASRPQDRQFILSSKKLLLSDSGFYLCAWSVMLLLMSSYNSPLHFGNGTRLTVT.

This chain connects TRBV28 to TRBJ2-7, with TRBD2 matching over 9 bases. CDR3 size: 14 residues. The trim removed 3 bases at V and 5 bases at J, leaving 5 bases unmatched. CDR1 is MDHEN and CDR2 is SYDVKM in the germline V gene. CDR3 nucleotides: TGTGCCAGCAGTTTTAGACTAGCGGCAGACGAGCAGTACTTC. Amino acids: CASSFRLAADEQYF.

The CDR3 DNA sequence: TGTGCCAGCAGTTCACCTGGGCGGGGGGAGACCCAGTACTTC. Amino acid sequence: CASSSPGRGETQYF. V and J are TRBV28 and TRBJ2-5, with 7 positions matching TRBD2. CDR1 is MDHEN, CDR2 SYDVKM, per germline. CDR3 size: 14 residues. V gave up 4 bases and J gave up 5 bases; unmatched junction bases: 7.

As to this clone: This specimen includes other DNA sequences encoding the same CDR3. The chain is built from TRBV19 and TRBJ2-5; D call uncertain. The CDR3 is made up of 13 amino acids. Trimming took off 4 bases at V and 1 base at J, with 7 bases between the two ends. From germline, CDR1 is LNHDA and CDR2 SQIVND (reference sequence). DNA for the CDR3: TGTGCCAGTAGTACAGGCCTCCAAGAGACCCAGTACTTC. Amino acids: CASSTGLQETQYF.

This clone was seen only once. This chain connects TRBV24-1 to TRBJ1-3; D is perhaps TRBD1 (5 bases). The CDR3 runs 17 residues. V lost 4 bases and J 5 bases, leaving 20 bases between the germline ends. Germline assignment: CDR1 KGHDR and CDR2 SFDVKD. CDR3 amino acids: CATSEPPDSCGRNTIYF. The CDR3 nucleotides are TGTGCCACCAGTGAGCCTCCCGACAGTTGTGGCCGAAACACCATATATTTT.

This chain links TRBV7-2 with TRBJ2-1; the match to TRBD1 covers 11 bases. Germline trimming cut 0 bases from V and 9 bases from J; bases unmatched to any gene: 7. Germline-derived CDR1 and CDR2 are SGHTA and FQGNSA. The CDR3 totals 16 residues. Here the CDR3 reads CASSLAPGQGGLEQFF. DNA of the CDR3: TGTGCCAGCAGCTTAGCTCCGGGACAGGGGGGGCTTGAGCAGTTCTTC.

The chain links TRBV7-6 to TRBJ2-3, with a tentative D call TRBD2 (7 bases). There are 16 residues in the CDR3. V gave up 4 bases and J gave up 1 base, with 15 bases separating them. Per germline, CDR1 SGHVS and CDR2 FNYEAQ. The CDR3 coding sequence is TGTGCCAGCAGCTCAGGGTTAGGGGGGGGCACAGATACGCAGTATTTT. Translated: CASSSGLGGGTDTQYF.

This chain uses TRBV3-1 (or the pseudogene TRBV3-2) with TRBJ1-1; 7 bases line up with TRBD1. After removal of 7 bases from V and 0 bases from J, the junction contained 11 bases not matched to a gene. The CDR3 contains 16 residues. Germline CDR1 and CDR2: LGHDT and YNNKEL (reference sequence). The CDR3 spells CASTRGNRGLNTEAFF. The CDR3 coding sequence is TGTGCCAGCACGCGAGGAAACAGGGGCTTGAACACTGAAGCTTTCTTT.

The chain carries TRBV7-9 and TRBJ1-4; D not resolved. From germline, CDR1 is SEHNR and CDR2 FQNEAQ (reference sequence). The CDR3 spans 17 residues. The V and J ends lost 1 base and 0 bases respectively, with 12 bases between them. CDR3 sequence: CASSLGQVTATNEKLFF. Here the CDR3 DNA reads TGTGCCAGCAGCTTAGGTCAGGTCACTGCAACTAATGAAAAACTGTTTTTT.